This T cell receptor beta chain was profiled in a study of T cell clones after liver transplantation. Germline-derived CDR1 and CDR2 are SNHLY and FYNNEI. Trimming stripped 3 bases from V and 4 bases from J, with 12 bases between. The CDR3 totals 14 residues. Sequenced by immunoSEQ multiplex PCR; TCRdb stores in-frame clones only, minus some. The sample contains 77,000 or so clones, 80% of which appear only once. The gene calls are TRBV2 and TRBJ1-1, with a possible D match to TRBD1 (5 bases). Material: CD4+ T cells from blood, obtained 12 months after liver transplant. The clonotype originates from a human patient who received a liver transplant. These T cells may partly come from the graft donor. CDR3 sequence: CASSDTGASTEAFF. The CDR3 DNA reads as TGTGCCAGCAGTGATACTGGGGCGAGCACTGAAGCTTTCTTT. The whole variable domain, remainder taken from reference TRBV2 and TRBJ1-1, is EPEVTQTPSHQVTQMGQEVILRCVPISNHLYFYWYRQILGQKVEFLVSFYNNEISEKSEIFDDQFSVERPDGSNFTLKIRSTKLEDSAMYFCASSDTGASTEAFFGQGTRLTVV.